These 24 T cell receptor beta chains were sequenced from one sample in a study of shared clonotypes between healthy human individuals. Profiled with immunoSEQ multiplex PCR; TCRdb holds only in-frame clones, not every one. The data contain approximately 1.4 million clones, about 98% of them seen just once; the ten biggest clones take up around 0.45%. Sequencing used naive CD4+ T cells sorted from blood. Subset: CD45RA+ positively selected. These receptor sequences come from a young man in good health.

CDR3 residues: CASSQDLAYNEQFF. Here the CDR3 DNA reads TGTGCCAGCAGCCAAGATTTAGCCTACAATGAGCAGTTCTTC. The chain combines TRBV4-2 with TRBJ2-1; D uncertain. The ends were cut back, 0 bases at V and 2 bases at J, with 5 bases in the middle. CDR1 LGHNA and CDR2 YNFKEQ come from the germline V gene. The CDR3 has 14 residues.

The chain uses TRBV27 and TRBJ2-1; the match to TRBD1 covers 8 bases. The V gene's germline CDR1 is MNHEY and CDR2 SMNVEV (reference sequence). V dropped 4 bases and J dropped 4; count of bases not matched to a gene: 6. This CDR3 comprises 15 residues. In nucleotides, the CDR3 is TGTGCCAGCAGTTCCCGGGACAGGCTATACAATGAGCAGTTCTTC. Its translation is CASSSRDRLYNEQFF.

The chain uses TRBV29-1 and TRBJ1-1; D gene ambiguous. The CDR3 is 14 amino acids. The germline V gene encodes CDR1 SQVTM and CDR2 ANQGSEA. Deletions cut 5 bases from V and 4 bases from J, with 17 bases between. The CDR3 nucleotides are TGCAGCGTTAGTTATCCGTCGGAAGGCACTGAAGCTTTCTTT. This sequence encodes CSVSYPSEGTEAFF.

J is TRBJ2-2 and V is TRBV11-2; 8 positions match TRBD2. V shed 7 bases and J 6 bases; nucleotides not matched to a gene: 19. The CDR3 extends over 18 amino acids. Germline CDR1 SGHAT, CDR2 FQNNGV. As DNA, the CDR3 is TGTGCCAGCACCTCGCGGGGGCTCATAGCGGGACGGCCCGGGGAGCTGTTTTTT. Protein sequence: CASTSRGLIAGRPGELFF.

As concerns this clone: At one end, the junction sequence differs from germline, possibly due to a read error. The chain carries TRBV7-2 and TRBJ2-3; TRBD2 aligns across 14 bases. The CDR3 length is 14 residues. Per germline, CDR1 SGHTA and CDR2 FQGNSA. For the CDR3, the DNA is TGTGCCAGCAGCTTGGGACTAGCGGGAGATAGGCAGTATTTT. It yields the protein CASSLGLAGDRQYF.

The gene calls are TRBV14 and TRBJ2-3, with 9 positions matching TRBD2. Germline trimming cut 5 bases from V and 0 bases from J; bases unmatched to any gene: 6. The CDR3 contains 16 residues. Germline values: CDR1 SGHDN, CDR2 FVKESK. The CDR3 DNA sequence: TGTGCCAGCAGCTCGAGACTAGCGGCTAGCACAGATACGCAGTATTTT. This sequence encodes CASSSRLAASTDTQYF.

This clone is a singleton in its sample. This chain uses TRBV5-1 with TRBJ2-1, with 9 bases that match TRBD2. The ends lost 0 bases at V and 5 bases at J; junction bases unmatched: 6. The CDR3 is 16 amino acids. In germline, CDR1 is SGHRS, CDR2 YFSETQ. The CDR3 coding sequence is TGCGCCAGCAGCTTGGTAAAACTAGCGGGTGACAATGAGCAGTTCTTC. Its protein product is CASSLVKLAGDNEQFF. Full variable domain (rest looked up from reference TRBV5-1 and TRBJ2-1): KAGVTQTPRYLIKTRGQQVTLSCSPISGHRSVSWYQQTPGQGLQFLFEYFSETQRNKGNFPGRFSGRQFSNSRSEMNVSTLELGDSALYLCASSLVKLAGDNEQFFGPGTRLTVL.

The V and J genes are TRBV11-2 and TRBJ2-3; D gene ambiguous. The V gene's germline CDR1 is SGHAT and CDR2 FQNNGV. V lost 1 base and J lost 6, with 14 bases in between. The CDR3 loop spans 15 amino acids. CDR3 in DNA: TGTGCCAGCAGCTTAGGGCGCATTCAGGCGGATACGCAGTATTTT. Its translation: CASSLGRIQADTQYF. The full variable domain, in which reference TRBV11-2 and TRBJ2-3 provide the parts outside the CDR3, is EAGVAQSPRYKIIEKRQSVAFWCNPISGHATLYWYQQILGQGPKLLIQFQNNGVVDDSQLPKDRFSAERLKGVDSTLKIQPAKLEDSAVYLCASSLGRIQADTQYFGPGTRLTVL.

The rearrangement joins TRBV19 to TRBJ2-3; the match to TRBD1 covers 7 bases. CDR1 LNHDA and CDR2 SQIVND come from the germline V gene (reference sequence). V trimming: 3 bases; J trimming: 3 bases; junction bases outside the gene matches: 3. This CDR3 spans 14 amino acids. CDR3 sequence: CASSMGQQTDTQYF. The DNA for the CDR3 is TGTGCCAGTAGTATGGGACAGCAGACAGATACGCAGTATTTT. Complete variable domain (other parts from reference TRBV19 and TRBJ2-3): DGGITQSPKYLFRKEGQNVTLSCEQNLNHDAMYWYRQDPGQGLRLIYYSQIVNDFQKGDIAEGYSVSREKKESFPLTVTSAQKNPTAFYLCASSMGQQTDTQYFGPGTRLTVL.

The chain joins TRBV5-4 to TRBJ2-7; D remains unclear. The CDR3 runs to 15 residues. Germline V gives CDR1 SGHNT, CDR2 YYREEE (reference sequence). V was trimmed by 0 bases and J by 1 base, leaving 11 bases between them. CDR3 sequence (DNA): TGTGCCAGCAGCTTGGCGCCGTTGGGGTCCTACGAGCAGTACTTC. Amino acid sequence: CASSLAPLGSYEQYF.

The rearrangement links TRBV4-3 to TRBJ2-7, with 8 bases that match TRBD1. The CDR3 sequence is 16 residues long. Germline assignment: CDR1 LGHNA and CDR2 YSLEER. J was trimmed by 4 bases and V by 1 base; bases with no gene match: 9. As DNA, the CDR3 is TGCGCCAGCAGCCAAGGTCCCGGGACAGGTCCTTACGAGCAGTACTTC. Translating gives CASSQGPGTGPYEQYF.

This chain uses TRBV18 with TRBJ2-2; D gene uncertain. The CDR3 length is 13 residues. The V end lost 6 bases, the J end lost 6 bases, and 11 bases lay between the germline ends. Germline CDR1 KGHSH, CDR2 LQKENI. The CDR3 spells CASSPARPGELFF. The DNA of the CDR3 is TGTGCCAGCTCCCCGGCACGTCCCGGGGAGCTGTTTTTT.

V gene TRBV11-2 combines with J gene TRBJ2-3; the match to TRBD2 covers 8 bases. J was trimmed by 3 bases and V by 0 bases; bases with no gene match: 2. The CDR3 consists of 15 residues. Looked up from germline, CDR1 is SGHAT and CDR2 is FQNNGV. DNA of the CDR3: TGTGCCAGCAGCTTAGAAGGCGGGAGGACAGATACGCAGTATTTT. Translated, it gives CASSLEGGRTDTQYF.

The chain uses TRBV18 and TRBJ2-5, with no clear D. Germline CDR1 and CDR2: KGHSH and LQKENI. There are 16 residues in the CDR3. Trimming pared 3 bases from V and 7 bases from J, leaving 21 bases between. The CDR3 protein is CASSPFPPGVGRTQYF. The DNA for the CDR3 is TGTGCCAGCTCACCTTTCCCGCCCGGAGTAGGGCGGACCCAGTACTTC. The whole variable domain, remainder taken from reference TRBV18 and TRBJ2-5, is NAGVMQNPRHLVRRRGQEARLRCSPMKGHSHVYWYRQLPEEGLKFMVYLQKENIIDESGMPKERFSAEFPKEGPSILRIQQVVRGDSAAYFCASSPFPPGVGRTQYFGPGTRLLVL.

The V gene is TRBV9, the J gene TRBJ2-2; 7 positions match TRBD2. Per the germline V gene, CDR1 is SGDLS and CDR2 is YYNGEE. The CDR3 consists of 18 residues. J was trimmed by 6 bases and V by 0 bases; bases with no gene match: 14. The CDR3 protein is CASSVAGESREPPGELFF. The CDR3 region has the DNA TGTGCCAGCAGCGTAGCTGGTGAATCGCGGGAGCCCCCCGGGGAGCTGTTTTTT.

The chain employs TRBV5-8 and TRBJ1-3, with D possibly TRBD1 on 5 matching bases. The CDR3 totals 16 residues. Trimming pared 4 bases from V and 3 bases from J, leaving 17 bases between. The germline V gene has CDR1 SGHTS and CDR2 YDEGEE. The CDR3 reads CASSVRVGTSGNTIYF. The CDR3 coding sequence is TGTGCCAGCAGCGTACGTGTCGGGACTAGTGGAAACACCATATATTTT.

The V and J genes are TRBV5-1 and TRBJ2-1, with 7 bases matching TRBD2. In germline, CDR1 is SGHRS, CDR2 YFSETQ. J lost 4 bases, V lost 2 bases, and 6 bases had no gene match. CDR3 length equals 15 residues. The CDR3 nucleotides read TGCGCCAGCAGCTTCAGTACTAGCGCGTACAATGAGCAGTTCTTC. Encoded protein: CASSFSTSAYNEQFF.

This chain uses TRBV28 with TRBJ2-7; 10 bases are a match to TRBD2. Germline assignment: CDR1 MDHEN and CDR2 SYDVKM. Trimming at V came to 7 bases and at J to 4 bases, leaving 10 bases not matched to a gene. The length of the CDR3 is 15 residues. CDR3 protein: CASMLPSGRGYEQYF. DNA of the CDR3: TGTGCCAGCATGTTGCCTAGCGGGAGAGGTTACGAGCAGTACTTC.

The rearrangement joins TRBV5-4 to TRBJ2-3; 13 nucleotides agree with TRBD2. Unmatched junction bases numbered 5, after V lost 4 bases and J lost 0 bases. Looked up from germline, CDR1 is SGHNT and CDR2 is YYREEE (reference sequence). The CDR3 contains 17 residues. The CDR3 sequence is CASSIGTSGASTDTQYF. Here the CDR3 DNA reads TGTGCCAGCAGCATAGGGACTAGCGGGGCTAGCACAGATACGCAGTATTTT.

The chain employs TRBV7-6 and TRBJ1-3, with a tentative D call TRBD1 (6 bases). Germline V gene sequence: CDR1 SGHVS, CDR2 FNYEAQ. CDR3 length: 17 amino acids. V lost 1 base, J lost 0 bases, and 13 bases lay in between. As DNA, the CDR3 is TGTGCCAGCAGCTTAGTTGGCAGGGGATCCTCTGGAAACACCATATATTTT. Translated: CASSLVGRGSSGNTIYF.

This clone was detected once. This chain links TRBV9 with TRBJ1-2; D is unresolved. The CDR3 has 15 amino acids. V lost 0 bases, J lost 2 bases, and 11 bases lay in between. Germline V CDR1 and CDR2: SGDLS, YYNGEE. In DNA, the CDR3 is TGTGCCAGCAGCGTAGGAAGGGTTTGGAACTATGGCTACACCTTC. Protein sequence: CASSVGRVWNYGYTF.

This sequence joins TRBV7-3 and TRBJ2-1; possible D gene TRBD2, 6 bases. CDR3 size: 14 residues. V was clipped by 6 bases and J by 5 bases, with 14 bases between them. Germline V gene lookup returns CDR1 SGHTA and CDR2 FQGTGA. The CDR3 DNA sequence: TGTGCCAGCAGAGTTAGCGGAGCCAACAATGAGCAGTTCTTC. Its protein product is CASRVSGANNEQFF.

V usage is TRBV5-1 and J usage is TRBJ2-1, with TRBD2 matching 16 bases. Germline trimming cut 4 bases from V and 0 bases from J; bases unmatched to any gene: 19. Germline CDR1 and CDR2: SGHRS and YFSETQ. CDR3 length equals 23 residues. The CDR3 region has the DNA TGCGCCAGCAGCCTCCTAAACCTACCGGGACTAGCGGGAGGGGCGAGCTCCTACAATGAGCAGTTCTTC. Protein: CASSLLNLPGLAGGASSYNEQFF. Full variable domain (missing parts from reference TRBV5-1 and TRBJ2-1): KAGVTQTPRYLIKTRGQQVTLSCSPISGHRSVSWYQQTPGQGLQFLFEYFSETQRNKGNFPGRFSGRQFSNSRSEMNVSTLELGDSALYLCASSLLNLPGLAGGASSYNEQFFGPGTRLTVL.

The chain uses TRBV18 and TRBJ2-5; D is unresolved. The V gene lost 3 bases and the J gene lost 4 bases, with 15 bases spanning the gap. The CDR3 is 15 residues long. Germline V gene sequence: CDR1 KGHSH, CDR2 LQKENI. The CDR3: CASSPYFGITETQYF. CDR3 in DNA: TGTGCCAGCTCACCGTATTTTGGGATCACAGAGACCCAGTACTTC.